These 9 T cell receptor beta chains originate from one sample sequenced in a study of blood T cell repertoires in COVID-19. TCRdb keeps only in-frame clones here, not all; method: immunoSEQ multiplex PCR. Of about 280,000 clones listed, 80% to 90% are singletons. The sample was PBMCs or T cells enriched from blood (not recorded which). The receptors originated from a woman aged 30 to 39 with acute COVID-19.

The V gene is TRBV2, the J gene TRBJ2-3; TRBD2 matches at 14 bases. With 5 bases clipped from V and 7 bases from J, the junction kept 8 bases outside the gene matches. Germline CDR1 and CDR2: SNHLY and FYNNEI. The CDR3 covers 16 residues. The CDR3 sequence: CASSTRLAGGPNTQYF. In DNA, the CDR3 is TGTGCCAGCAGTACAAGACTAGCGGGAGGGCCCAATACGCAGTATTTT.

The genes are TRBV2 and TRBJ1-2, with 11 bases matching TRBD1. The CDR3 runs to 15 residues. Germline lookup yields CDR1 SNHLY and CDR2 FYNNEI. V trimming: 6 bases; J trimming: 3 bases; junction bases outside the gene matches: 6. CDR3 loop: CASSPPGQGDYGYTF. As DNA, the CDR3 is TGTGCCAGCAGCCCCCCGGGACAGGGGGACTATGGCTACACCTTC. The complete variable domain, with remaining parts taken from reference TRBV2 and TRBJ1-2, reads EPEVTQTPSHQVTQMGQEVILRCVPISNHLYFYWYRQILGQKVEFLVSFYNNEISEKSEIFDDQFSVERPDGSNFTLKIRSTKLEDSAMYFCASSPPGQGDYGYTFGSGTRLTVV.

CDR3 sequence: CANNYEQFF. CDR3 nucleotide sequence: TGTGCCAATAACTACGAGCAGTTCTTC. This sequence joins TRBV24-1 and TRBJ2-1; D is ambiguous. The CDR3 sequence is 9 residues long. CDR1 and CDR2 from the germline V gene are KGHDR and SFDVKD. V was trimmed by 11 bases and J by 10 bases, leaving 8 bases between them.

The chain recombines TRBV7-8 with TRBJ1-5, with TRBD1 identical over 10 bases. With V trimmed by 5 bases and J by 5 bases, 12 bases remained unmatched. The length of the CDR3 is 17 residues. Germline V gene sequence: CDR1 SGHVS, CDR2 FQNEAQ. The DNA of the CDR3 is TGTGCCAGCAGCCCTATACCCCGGGACAGGGGCGATCAGCCCCAGCATTTT. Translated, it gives CASSPIPRDRGDQPQHF.

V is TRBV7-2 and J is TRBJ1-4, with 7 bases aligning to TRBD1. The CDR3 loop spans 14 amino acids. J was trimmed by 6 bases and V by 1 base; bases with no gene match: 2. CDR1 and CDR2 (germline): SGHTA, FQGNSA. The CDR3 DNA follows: TGTGCCAGCAGCTTAGGACAGGGCTATGAAAAACTGTTTTTT. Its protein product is CASSLGQGYEKLFF.

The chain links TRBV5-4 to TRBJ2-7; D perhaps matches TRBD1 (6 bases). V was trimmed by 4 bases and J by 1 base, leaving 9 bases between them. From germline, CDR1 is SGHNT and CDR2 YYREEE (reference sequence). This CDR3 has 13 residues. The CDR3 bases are TGTGCCAGCAGCCGGGACACTTCCTACGAGCAGTACTTC. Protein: CASSRDTSYEQYF. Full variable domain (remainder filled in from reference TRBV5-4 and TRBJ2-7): ETGVTQSPTHLIKTRGQQVTLRCSSQSGHNTVSWYQQALGQGPQFIFQYYREEENGRGNFPPRFSGLQFPNYSSELNVNALELDDSALYLCASSRDTSYEQYFGPGTRLTVT.

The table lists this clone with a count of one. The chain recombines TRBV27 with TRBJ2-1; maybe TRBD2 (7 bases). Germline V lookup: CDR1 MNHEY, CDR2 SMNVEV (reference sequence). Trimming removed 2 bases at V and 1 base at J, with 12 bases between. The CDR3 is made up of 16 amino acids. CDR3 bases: TGTGCCAGCAGTTTAGGGGGCGGGGGTTCCTACAATGAGCAGTTCTTC. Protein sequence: CASSLGGGGSYNEQFF.

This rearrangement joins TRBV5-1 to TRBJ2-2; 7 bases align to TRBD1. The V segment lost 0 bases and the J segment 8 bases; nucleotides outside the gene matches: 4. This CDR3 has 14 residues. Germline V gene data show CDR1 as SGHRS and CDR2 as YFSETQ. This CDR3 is CASSLGQGLGELFF. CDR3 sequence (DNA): TGCGCCAGCAGCTTGGGACAGGGCTTAGGGGAGCTGTTTTTT.

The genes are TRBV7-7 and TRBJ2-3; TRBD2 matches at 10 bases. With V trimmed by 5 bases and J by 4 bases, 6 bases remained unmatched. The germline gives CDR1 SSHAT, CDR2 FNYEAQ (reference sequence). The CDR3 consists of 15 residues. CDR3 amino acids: CASSPLAGAADTQYF. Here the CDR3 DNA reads TGTGCCAGCAGCCCCCTAGCGGGAGCAGCAGATACGCAGTATTTT.